A single sample gave rise to the 5 T cell receptor beta chains below, sequenced in a study of human T cells and chemical hapten exposure. This sample's time point: patch test 1, 2 weeks after DPC sensitization. Treatment defined: therapeutic diphenylcyclopropenone sensitization with weekly scalp DPC. TCRdb re-called the RACE reads with MiXCR, one entry per CDR3 protein. Of roughly 360,000 distinct CDR3 sequences in the sample, roughly 4.8% are singletons; the top ten hold roughly 2.4%. Sequenced material: whole blood, taken in connection with sensitization to the hapten diphenylcyclopropenone (DPC). The receptor source for this set is a woman aged 50 to 60 with alopecia areata. Some clones in this sample may be carry-over from other donors' samples.

The J gene is TRBJ1-3, the V gene TRBV7-8; 7 bases are shared with TRBD1. V dropped 2 bases and J dropped 4; count of bases not matched to a gene: 8. Germline CDR1 and CDR2: SGHVS and FQNEAQ. The CDR3 covers 16 residues. Here the CDR3 DNA reads TGTGCCAGCAGCTTATTGAGGGGGCGGATCGGAAACACCATATATTTT. This encodes CASSLLRGRIGNTIYF. Based on the CDR3 plus reference TRBV7-8 and TRBJ1-3, the full variable domain is GAGVSQSPRYKVAKRGQDVALRCDPISGHVSLFWYQQALGQGPEFLTYFQNEAQLDKSGLPSDRFFAERPEGSVSTLKIQRTQQEDSAVYLCASSLLRGRIGNTIYFGEGSWLTVV.

This clonotype was counted ten times or more. The genes are TRBV5-1 and TRBJ2-5, with 11 bases lining up with TRBD1. This CDR3 comprises 16 residues. V dropped 8 bases and J dropped 4; count of bases not matched to a gene: 13. Germline CDR1 SGHRS, CDR2 YFSETQ. CDR3 in DNA: TGCGCCAGAGGGAGCCTCGGGACAGGGGGTCGAGAGACCCAGTACTTC. Translating gives CARGSLGTGGRETQYF. The entire variable domain, with the rest obtained from reference TRBV5-1 and TRBJ2-5, is as follows: KAGVTQTPRYLIKTRGQQVTLSCSPISGHRSVSWYQQTPGQGLQFLFEYFSETQRNKGNFPGRFSGRQFSNSRSEMNVSTLELGDSALYLCARGSLGTGGRETQYFGPGTRLLVL.

Here the CDR3 DNA reads TGTGCCAGCAGCCTGACAGGGACCACCGGGGAGCTGTTTTTT. Protein: CASSLTGTTGELFF. This rearrangement joins TRBV12-3 or TRBV12-4 to TRBJ2-2; 7 bases align to TRBD1. The CDR3 is 14 residues long. Trimming cost V 6 bases and J 4 bases; bases outside gene matches: 5.

The J gene is TRBJ1-5, the V gene TRBV19; unclear D gene. Trimming shortened V by 1 base and J by 0 bases, and 7 bases separated the two germline ends. Per the germline V gene, CDR1 is LNHDA and CDR2 is SQIVND (reference sequence). This CDR3 region has 15 residues. CDR3 sequence: CASSIGGRSNQPQHF. CDR3 coding DNA: TGTGCCAGTAGTATAGGAGGCCGTAGCAATCAGCCCCAGCATTTT. Using reference TRBV19 and TRBJ1-5 for the parts outside the CDR3, the full variable domain is DGGITQSPKYLFRKEGQNVTLSCEQNLNHDAMYWYRQDPGQGLRLIYYSQIVNDFQKGDIAEGYSVSREKKESFPLTVTSAQKNPTAFYLCASSIGGRSNQPQHFGDGTRLSIL.

This clonotype was detected a few times. This sequence joins TRBV6-6 and TRBJ1-1; the D gene is possibly TRBD1 (5 bases). Trimming removed 7 bases at V and 0 bases at J, with 15 bases between. The CDR3 is 15 amino acids. The germline V gene encodes CDR1 MNHNY and CDR2 SVGAGI (reference sequence). CDR3 sequence: CASTSPGRLNTEAFF. The DNA of the CDR3 is TGTGCCAGCACCTCTCCGGGACGTTTGAACACTGAAGCTTTCTTT.